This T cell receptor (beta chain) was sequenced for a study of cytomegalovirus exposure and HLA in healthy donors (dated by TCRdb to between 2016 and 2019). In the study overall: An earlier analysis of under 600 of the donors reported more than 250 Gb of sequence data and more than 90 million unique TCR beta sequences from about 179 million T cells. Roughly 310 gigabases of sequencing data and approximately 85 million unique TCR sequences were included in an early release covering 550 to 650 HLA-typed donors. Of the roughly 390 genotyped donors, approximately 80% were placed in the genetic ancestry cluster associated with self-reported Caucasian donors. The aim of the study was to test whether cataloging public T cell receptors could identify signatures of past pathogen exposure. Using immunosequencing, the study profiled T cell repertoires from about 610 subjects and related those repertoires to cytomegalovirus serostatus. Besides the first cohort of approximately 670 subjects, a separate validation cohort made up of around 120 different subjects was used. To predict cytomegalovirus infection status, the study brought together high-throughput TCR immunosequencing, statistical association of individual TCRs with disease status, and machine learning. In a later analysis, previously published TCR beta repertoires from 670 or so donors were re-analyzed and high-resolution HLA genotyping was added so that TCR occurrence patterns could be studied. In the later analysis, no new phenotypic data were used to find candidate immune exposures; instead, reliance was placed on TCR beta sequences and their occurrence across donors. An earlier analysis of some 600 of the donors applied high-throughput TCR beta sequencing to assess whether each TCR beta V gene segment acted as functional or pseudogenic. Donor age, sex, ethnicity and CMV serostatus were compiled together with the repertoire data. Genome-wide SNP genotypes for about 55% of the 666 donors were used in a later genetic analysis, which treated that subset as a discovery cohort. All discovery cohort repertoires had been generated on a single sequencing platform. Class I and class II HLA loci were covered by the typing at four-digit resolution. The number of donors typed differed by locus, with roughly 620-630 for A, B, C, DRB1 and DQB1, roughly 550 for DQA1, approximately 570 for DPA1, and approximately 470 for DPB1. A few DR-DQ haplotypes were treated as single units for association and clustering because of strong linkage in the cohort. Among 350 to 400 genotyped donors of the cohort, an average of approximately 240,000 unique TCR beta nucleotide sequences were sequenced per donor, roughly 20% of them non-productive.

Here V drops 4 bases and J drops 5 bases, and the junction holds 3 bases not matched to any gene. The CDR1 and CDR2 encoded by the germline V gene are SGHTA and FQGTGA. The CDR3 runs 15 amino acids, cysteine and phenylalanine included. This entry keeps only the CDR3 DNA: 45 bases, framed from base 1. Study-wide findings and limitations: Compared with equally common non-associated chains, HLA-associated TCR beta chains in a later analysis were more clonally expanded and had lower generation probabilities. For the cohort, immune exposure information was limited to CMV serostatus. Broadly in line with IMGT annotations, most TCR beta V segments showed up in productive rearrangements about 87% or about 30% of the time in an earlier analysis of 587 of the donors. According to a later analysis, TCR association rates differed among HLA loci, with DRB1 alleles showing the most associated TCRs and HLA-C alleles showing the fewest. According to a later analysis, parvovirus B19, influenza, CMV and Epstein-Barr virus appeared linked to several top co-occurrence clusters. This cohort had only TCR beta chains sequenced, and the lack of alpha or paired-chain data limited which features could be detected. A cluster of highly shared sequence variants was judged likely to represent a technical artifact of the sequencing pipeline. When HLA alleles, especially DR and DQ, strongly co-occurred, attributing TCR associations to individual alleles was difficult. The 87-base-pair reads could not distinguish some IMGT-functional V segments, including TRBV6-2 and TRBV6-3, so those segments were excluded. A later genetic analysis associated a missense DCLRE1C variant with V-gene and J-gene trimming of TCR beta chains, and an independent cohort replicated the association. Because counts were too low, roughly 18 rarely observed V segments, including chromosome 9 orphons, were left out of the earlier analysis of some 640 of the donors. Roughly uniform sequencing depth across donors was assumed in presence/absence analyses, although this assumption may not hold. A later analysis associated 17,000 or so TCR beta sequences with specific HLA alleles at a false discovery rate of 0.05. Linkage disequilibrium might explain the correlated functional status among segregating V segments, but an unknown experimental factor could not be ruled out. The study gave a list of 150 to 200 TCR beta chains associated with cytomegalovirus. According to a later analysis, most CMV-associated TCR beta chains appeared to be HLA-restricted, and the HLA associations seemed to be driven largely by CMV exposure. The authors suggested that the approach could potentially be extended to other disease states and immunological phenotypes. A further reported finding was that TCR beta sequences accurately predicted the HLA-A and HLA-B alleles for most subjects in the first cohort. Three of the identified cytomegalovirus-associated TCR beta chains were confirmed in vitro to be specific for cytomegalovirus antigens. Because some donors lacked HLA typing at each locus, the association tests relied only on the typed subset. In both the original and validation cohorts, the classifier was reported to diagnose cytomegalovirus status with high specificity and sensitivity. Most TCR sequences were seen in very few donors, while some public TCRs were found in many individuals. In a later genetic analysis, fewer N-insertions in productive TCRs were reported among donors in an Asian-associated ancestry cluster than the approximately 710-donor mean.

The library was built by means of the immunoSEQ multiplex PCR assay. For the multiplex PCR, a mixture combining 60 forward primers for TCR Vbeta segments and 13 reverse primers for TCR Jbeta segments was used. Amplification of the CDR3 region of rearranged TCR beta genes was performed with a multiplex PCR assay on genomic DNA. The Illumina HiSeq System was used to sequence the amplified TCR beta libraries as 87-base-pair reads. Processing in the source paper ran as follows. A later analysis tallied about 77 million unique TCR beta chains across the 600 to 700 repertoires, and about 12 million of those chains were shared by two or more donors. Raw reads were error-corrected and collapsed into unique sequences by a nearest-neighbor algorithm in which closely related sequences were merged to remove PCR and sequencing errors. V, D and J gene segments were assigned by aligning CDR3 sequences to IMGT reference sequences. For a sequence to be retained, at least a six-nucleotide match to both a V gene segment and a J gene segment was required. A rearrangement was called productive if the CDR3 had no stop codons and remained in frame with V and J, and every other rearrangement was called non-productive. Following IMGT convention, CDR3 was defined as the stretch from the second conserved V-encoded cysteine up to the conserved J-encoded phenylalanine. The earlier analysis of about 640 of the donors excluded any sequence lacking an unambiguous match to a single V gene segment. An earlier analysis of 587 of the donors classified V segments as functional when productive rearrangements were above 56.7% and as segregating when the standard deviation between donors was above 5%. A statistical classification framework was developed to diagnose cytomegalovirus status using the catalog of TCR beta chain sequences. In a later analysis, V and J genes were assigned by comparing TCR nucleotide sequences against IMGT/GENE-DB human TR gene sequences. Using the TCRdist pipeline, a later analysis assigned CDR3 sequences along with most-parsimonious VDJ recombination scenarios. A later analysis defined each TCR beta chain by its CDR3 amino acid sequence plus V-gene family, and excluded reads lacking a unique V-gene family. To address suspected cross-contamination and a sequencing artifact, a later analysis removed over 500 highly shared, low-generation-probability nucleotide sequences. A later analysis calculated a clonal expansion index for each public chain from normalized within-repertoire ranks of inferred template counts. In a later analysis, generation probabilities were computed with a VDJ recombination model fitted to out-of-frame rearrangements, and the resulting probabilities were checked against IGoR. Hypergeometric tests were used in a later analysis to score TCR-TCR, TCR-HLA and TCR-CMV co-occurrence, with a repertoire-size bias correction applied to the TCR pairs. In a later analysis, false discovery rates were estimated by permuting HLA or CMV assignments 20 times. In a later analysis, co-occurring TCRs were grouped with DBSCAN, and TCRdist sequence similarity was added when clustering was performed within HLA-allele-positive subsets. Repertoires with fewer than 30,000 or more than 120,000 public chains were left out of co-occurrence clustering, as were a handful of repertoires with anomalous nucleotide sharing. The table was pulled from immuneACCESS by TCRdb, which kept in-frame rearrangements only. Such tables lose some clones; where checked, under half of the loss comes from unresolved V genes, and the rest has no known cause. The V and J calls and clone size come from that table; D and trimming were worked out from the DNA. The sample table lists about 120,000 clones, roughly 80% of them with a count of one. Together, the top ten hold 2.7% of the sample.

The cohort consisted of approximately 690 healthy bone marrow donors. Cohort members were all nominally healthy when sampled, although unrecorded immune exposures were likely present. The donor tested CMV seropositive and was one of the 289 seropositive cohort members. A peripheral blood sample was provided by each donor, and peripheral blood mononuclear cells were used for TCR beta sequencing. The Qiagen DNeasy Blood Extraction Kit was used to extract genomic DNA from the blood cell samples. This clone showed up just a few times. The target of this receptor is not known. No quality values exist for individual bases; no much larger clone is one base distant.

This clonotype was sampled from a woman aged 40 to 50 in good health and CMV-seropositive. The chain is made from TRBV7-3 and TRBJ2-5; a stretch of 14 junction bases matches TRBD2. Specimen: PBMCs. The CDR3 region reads CASSSGTSGSETQYF. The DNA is TGTGCCAGCAGCTCGGGGACTAGCGGGAGTGAGACCCAGTACTTC.